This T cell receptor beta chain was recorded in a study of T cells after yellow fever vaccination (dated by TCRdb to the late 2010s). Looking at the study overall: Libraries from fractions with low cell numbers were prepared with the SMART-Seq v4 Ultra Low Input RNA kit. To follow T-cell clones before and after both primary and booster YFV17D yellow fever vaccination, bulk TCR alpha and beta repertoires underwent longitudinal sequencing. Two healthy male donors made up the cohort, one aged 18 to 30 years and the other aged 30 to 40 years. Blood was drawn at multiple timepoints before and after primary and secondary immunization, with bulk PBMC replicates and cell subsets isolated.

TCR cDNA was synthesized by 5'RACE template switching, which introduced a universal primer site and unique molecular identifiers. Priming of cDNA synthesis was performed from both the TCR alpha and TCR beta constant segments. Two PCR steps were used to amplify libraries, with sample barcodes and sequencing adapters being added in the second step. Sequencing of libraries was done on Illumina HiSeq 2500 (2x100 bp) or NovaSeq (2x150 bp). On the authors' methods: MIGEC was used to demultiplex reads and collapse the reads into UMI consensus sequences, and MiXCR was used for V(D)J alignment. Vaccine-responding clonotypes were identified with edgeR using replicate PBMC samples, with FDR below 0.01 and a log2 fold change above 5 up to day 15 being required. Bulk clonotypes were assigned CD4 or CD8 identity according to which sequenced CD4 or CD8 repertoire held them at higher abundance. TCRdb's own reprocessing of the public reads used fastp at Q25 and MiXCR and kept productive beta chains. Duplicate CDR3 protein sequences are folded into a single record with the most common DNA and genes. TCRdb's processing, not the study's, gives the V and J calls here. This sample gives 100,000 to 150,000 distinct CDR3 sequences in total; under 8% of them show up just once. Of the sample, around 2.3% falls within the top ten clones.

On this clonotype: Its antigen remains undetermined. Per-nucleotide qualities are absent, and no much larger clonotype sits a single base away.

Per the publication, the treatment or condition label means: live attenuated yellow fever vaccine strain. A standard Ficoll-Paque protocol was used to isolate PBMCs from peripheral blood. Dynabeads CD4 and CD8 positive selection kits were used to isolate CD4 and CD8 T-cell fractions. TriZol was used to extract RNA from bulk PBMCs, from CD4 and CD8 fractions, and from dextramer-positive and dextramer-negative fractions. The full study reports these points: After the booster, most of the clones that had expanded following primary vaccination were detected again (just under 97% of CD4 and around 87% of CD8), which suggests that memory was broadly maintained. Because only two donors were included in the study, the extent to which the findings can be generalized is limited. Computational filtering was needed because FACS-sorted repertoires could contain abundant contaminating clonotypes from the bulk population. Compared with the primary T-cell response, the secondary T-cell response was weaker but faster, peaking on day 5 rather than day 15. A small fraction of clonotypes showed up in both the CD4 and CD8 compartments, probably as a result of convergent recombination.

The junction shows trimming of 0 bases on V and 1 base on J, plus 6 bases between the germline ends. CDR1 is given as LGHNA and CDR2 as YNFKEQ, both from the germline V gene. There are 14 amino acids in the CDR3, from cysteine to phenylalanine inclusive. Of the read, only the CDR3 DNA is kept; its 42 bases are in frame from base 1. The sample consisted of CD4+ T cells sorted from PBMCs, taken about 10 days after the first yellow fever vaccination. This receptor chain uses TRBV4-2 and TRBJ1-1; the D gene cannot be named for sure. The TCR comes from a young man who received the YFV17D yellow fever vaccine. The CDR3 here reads CASSQDVRNTEAFF. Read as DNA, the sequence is TGTGCCAGCAGCCAAGATGTGCGGAACACTGAAGCTTTCTTT.